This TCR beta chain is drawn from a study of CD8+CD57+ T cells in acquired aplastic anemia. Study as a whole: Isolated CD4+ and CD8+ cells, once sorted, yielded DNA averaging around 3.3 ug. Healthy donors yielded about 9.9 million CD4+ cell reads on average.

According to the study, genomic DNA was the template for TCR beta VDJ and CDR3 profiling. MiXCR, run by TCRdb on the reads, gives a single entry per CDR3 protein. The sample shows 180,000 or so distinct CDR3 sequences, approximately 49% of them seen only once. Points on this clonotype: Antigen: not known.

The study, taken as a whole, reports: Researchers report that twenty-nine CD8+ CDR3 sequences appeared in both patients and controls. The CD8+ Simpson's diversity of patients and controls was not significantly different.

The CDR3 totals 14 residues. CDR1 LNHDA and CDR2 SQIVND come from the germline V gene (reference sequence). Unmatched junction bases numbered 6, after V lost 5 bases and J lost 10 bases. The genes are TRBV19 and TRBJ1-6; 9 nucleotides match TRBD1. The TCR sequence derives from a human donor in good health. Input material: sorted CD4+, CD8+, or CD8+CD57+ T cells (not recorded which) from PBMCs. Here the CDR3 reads CASSETGGISPLHF. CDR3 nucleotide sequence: TGTGCCAGTAGTGAGACAGGGGGAATCTCACCCCTCCACTTT.